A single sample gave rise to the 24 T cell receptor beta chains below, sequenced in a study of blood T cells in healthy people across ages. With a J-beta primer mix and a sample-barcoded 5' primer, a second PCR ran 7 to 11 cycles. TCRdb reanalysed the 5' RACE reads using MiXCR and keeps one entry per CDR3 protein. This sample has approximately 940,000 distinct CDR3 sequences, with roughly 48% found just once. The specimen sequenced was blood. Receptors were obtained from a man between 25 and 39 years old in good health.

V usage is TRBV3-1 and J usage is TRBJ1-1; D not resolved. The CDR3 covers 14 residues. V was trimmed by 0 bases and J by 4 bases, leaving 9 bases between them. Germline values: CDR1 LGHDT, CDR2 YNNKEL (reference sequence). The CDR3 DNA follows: TGTGCCAGCAGCCAAGATCAGAGGACCACTGAAGCTTTCTTT. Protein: CASSQDQRTTEAFF. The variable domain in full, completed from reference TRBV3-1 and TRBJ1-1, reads DTAVSQTPKYLVTQMGNDKSIKCEQNLGHDTMYWYKQDSKKFLKIMFSYNNKELIINETVPNRFSPKSPDKAHLNLHINSLELGDSAVYFCASSQDQRTTEAFFGQGTRLTVV.

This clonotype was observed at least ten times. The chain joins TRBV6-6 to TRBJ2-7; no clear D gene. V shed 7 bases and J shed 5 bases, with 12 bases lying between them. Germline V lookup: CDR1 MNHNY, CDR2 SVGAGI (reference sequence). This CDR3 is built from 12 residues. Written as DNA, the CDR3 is TGTGCCAGCAAGACTCCTCGCGACGAGCAGTACTTC. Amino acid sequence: CASKTPRDEQYF.

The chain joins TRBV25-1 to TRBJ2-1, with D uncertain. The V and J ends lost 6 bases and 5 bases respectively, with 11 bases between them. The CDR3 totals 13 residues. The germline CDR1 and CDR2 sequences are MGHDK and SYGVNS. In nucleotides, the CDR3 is TGTGCCAGCAGCCGGCCAGTACACAATGAGCAGTTCTTC. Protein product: CASSRPVHNEQFF.

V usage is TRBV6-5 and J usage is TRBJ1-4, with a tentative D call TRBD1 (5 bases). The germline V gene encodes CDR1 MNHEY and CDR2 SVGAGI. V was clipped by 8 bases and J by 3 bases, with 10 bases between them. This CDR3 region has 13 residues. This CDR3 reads CASGRGSNEKLFF. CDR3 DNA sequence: TGTGCCAGCGGAAGGGGTTCTAATGAAAAACTGTTTTTT.

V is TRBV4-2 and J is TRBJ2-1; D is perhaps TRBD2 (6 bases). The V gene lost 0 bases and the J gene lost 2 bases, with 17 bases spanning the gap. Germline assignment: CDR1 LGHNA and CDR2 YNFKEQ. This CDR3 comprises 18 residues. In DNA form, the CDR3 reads TGTGCCAGCAGCCAAGATCCGGGCGGGGTGGGTACCTACAATGAGCAGTTCTTC. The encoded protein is CASSQDPGGVGTYNEQFF.

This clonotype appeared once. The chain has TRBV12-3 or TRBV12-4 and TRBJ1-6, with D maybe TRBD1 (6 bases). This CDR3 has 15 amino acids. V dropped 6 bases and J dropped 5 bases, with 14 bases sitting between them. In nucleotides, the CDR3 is TGTGCCAGCAGCATCGCAGGGGCCAATAATTCACCCCTCCACTTT. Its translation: CASSIAGANNSPLHF.

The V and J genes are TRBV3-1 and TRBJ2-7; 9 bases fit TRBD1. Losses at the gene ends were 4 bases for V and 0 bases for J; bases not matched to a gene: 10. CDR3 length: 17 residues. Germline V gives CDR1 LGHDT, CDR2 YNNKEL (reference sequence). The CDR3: CASSPDRGVRSSYEQYF. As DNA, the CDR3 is TGTGCCAGCAGCCCCGACAGGGGGGTAAGGAGCTCCTACGAGCAGTACTTC.

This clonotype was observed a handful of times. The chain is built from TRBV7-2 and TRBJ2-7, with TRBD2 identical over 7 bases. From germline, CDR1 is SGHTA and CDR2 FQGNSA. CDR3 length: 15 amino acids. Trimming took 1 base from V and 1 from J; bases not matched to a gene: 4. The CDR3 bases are TGTGCCAGCAGCTTAGAAGGACTAGATTCCTACGAGCAGTACTTC. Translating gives CASSLEGLDSYEQYF.

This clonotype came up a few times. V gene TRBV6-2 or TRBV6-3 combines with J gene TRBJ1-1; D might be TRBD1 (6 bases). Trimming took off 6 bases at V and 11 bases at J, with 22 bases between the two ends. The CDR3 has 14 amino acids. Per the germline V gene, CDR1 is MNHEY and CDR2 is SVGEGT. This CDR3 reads CASSSPGDKARAFF. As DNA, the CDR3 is TGTGCCAGCAGCTCCCCCGGGGACAAGGCACGCGCTTTCTTT.

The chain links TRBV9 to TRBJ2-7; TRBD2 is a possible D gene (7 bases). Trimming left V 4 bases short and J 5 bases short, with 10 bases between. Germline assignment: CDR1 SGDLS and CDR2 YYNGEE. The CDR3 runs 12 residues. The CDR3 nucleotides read TGTGCCAGCAGCCAAGGGGGGGACGAGCAGTACTTC. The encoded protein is CASSQGGDEQYF.

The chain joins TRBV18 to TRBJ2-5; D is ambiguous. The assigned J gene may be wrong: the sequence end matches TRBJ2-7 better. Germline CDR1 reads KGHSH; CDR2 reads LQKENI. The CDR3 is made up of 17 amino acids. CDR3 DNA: TGTGCCAGCTCACCACCGGTTGGCAGCCAAAATCCCTACGAGCAGTACTTC. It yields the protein CASSPPVGSQNPYEQYF.

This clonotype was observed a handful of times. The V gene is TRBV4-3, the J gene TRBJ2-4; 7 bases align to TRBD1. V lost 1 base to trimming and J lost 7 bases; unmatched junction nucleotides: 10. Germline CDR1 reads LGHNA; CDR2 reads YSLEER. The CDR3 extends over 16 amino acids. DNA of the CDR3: TGCGCCAGCAGCCAAGCCGGGACAGCCTCTGGGAACATTCAGTACTTC. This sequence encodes CASSQAGTASGNIQYF.

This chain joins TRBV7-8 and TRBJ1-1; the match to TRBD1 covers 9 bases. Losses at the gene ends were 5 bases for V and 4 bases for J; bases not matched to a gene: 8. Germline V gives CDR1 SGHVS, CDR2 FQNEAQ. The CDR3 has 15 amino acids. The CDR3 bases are TGTGCCAGCAGCACTTGGGACAGGGATTTCACTGAAGCTTTCTTT. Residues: CASSTWDRDFTEAFF.

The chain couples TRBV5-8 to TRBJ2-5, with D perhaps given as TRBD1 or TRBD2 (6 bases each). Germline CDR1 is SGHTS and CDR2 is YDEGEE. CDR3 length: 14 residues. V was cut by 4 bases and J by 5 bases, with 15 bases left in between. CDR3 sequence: CASSAGQRVETQYF. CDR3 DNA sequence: TGTGCCAGCAGCGCGGGACAACGGGTGGAGACCCAGTACTTC.

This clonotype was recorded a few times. This chain's CDR3 is CASSVIPGDPLEQYF. CDR3 nucleotide sequence: TGTGCCAGCAGCGTAATCCCTGGAGATCCTCTCGAGCAGTACTTC. The rearrangement joins TRBV9 to TRBJ2-7; D call uncertain. V was pared by 1 base and J by 6 bases, with 17 bases between. This CDR3 has 15 residues. Germline V gives CDR1 SGDLS, CDR2 YYNGEE.

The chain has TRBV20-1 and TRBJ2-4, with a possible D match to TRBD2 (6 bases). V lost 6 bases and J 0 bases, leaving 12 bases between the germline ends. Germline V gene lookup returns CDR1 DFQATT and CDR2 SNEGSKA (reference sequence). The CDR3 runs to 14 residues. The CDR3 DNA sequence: TGCAGTGCGCGGGACGGAGGAGCCAAAAACATTCAGTACTTC. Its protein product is CSARDGGAKNIQYF.

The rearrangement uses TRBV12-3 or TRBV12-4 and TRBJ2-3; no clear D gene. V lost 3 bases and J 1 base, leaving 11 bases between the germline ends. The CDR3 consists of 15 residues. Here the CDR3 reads CASSFERAGTDTQYF. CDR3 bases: TGTGCCAGCAGTTTTGAACGAGCAGGCACAGATACGCAGTATTTT.

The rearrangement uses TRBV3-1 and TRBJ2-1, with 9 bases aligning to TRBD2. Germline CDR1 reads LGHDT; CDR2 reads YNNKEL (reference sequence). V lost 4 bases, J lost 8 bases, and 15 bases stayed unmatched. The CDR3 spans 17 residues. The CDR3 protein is CASSLRLADTSIHEQFF. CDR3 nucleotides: TGTGCCAGCAGCCTTCGACTAGCGGACACTAGCATCCATGAGCAGTTCTTC.

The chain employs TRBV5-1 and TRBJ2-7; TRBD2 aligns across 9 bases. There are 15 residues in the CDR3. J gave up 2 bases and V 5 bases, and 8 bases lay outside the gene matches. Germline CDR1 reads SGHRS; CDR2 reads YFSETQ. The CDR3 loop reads CASRGLAGTTYEQYF. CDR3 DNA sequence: TGCGCCAGCAGAGGCCTAGCGGGGACCACCTACGAGCAGTACTTC.

In DNA form, the CDR3 reads TGTGCCAGCAGCCGAGTTTTAAGGGGCGTACGATCCCGTGATAACTATGGCTACACCTTC. This gives the protein CASSRVLRGVRSRDNYGYTF. The chain recombines TRBV3-1 with TRBJ1-2, with D possibly matching TRBD1 (5 bases). Germline CDR1 and CDR2: LGHDT and YNNKEL (reference sequence). This CDR3 comprises 20 residues. The germline V and J ends were trimmed by 4 bases and 1 base, with 28 bases remaining between them.

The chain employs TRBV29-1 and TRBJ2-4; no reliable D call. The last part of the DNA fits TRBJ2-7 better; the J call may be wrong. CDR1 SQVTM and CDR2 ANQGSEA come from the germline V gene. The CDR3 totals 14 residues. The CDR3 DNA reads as TGCAGCGTGAGACTGATAAAGGGTTGGTACGAGCAGTACTTC. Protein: CSVRLIKGWYEQYF.

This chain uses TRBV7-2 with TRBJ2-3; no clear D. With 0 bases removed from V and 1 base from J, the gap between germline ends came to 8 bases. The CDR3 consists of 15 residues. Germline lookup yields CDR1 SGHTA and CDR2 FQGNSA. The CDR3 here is CASSLALVGTDTQYF. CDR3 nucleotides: TGTGCCAGCAGCTTAGCTTTAGTGGGCACAGATACGCAGTATTTT.

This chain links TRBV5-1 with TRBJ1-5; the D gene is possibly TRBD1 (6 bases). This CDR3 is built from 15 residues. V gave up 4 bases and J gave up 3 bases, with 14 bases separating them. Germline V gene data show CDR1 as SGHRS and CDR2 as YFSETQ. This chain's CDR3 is CASSPDGQYNQPQHF. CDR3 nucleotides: TGCGCCAGCAGCCCCGACGGACAGTACAATCAGCCCCAGCATTTT.

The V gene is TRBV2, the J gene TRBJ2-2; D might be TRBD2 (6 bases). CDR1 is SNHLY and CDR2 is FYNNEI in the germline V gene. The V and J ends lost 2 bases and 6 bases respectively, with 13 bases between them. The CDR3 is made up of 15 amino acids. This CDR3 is CASSEFQGGSGELFF. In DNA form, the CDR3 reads TGTGCCAGCAGTGAATTCCAGGGAGGTTCCGGGGAGCTGTTTTTT.